What follows are 32 T cell receptor beta chains derived from one specimen sequenced in a study of tumor-infiltrating lymphocytes in primary liver carcinoma. Without any cell sorting, roughly 18-31 mg of bulk tissue yielded co-extracted RNA and DNA. With 500 to 650 ng total RNA as template and a constant-region primer, TCR beta cDNA was made. Employing slightly modified ARM-PCR, three nested multiplex PCR rounds were run, and these gave rise to the TCR beta libraries. Researchers ran the first two PCR rounds for 9 to 10 cycles each with TRBV1-TRBV30 forward primers and a C-beta reverse primer. MiXCR, applied by TCRdb to the multiplex PCR reads, yields one record per CDR3 protein. Of 95,000 to 150,000 distinct CDR3 sequences in the sample, 55% to 65% are singletons; the top ten hold roughly a tenth. The sequenced material came from liver tumor tissue from sampling region 1. Subset in this sample: tumor region T1, superior pole. Receptors originate from a woman in her fifties or sixties with primary liver carcinoma and hepatitis B virus infection.

On this clonotype: With a much larger clone just one base away, this may be a read error. Because it lacks the conserved phenylalanine or tryptophan at the end, this CDR3 is likely a read error. The chain combines TRBV29-1 with TRBJ2-1; 9 bases fit TRBD2. CDR1 and CDR2 from the germline V gene are SQVTM and ANQGSEA. The CDR3 sequence is 14 residues long. The V and J ends lost 3 bases and 8 bases, in that order; junction bases with no gene match: 8. CDR3 amino acids: CSVERASGMDEQFL. DNA of the CDR3: TGCAGCGTTGAGCGGGCTAGCGGGATGGATGAGCAGTTCCTC.

With respect to this clonotype: One end of the junction is discordant with germline, which a read error may explain. The chain combines TRBV11-2 with TRBJ1-2; weak D call: TRBD1 (5 bases). CDR3 length: 13 residues. CDR1 is SGHAT and CDR2 is FQNNGV in the germline V gene. CDR3 sequence: CVISSGTKYDYIF. As DNA, the CDR3 is TGTGTCATCAGTTCCGGGACGAAATATGACTACATCTTC.

With respect to this clonotype: Given the absence of the conserved phenylalanine or tryptophan at the CDR3 end, a read error is likely. This chain uses TRBV29-1 with TRBJ2-7, with 8 bases identical to TRBD1. Trimming removed 3 bases from V and 6 bases from J; junction bases left unmatched: 10. This CDR3 is 14 amino acids long. CDR1 is SQVTM, CDR2 ANQGSEA, per germline. The CDR3 bases are TGCAGCGTTGAGGTAGGACAGGGCCCGGGCGAGCAGTACTTA. Protein sequence: CSVEVGQGPGEQYL.

The V call is TRBV30, the J call TRBJ2-3, with D perhaps matching TRBD2 (5 bases). From germline, CDR1 is GTSNPN and CDR2 SVGIG (reference sequence). Trimming cost V 2 bases and J 6 bases, with 6 bases left between them. The CDR3 has 11 residues. CDR3 in amino acids: CAWSRGDTQYF. CDR3 DNA: TGTGCCTGGAGTCGAGGGGATACGCAGTATTTT.

Details on this clonotype: The CDR3 does not close with the conserved phenylalanine or tryptophan, likely indicating a read error. This chain links TRBV11-1 with TRBJ2-1, with a tentative D call TRBD1 (7 bases). Trimming shortened V by 4 bases and J by 6 bases, and 16 bases separated the two germline ends. The CDR3 is 15 amino acids. Germline V gives CDR1 SGHAT, CDR2 FQDESV (reference sequence). The CDR3 sequence: CASSSGGTTCNEQFL. The CDR3 DNA reads TGTGCCAGCAGCTCAGGGGGGACGACCTGCAATGAGCAGTTCCTC.

Points on this clonotype: The junction does not match germline at one end; this may be a read error. This chain joins TRBV4-2 and TRBJ2-3; D gene ambiguous. This CDR3 region has 15 residues. Germline CDR1 is LGHNA and CDR2 is YNFKEQ. The CDR3, as DNA: TGTGCAAGCAACCAAGGCCAGGCAGGCACAGATACGCAGTATTTT. This translates into CASNQGQAGTDTQYF.

This clonotype was detected only once. The chain combines TRBV29-1 with TRBJ2-7; TRBD2 agrees at 8 bases. CDR3 length: 15 residues. Germline loops: CDR1 SQVTM, CDR2 ANQGSEA. J was trimmed by 1 base and V by 5 bases; bases with no gene match: 10. This CDR3 is CSVKATSVSSYEQYF. Written as DNA, the CDR3 is TGCAGCGTTAAGGCGACTAGCGTGAGTTCCTACGAGCAGTACTTC.

In regard to this clonotype: Just one base apart from a much larger clone, this may be a read error. The chain has TRBV29-1 and TRBJ2-1; no definite D call. This CDR3 region has 13 residues. Germline-derived CDR1 and CDR2 are SQVTM and ANQGSEA. The CDR3 spells CSVARSSYNERFF. In DNA form, the CDR3 reads TGCAGCGTTGCTAGGAGCTCCTACAATGAGCGGTTCTTC.

To note about this clonotype: A much larger clone differs by one base, so this may be a read error. CDR3: CASSYIAGGKNIRYF. CDR3 bases: TGTGCCAGCAGTTACATAGCGGGAGGAAAAAACATTCGGTACTTC. The chain carries TRBV6-5 and TRBJ2-4; TRBD2 aligns across 10 bases. The germline V gene encodes CDR1 MNHEY and CDR2 SVGAGI. The CDR3 is 15 amino acids.

About this clonotype itself: A read error may explain this, as a much larger clone is one base away. The chain recombines TRBV7-9 with TRBJ2-7; no firm D call. Trimming took 4 bases from V and 2 from J, leaving 12 bases between them. The CDR3 loop spans 14 amino acids. Germline V CDR1 and CDR2: SEHNR, FQNEAQ (reference sequence). DNA of the CDR3: TGTGCCAGCAGCTCCCGGGCTAGACCCTACGAGCAGTACTTC. Translation: CASSSRARPYEQYF.

There are a few counts of this clonotype. The chain uses TRBV4-1 and TRBJ2-4, with TRBD2 identical over 10 bases. The CDR3 has 19 residues. CDR1 and CDR2 (germline): MGHRA, YSYEKL. V dropped 4 bases and J dropped 1; count of bases not matched to a gene: 13. The CDR3 is CASSPTGLAVTVAKNIQYF. The CDR3 DNA sequence: TGCGCCAGCAGCCCCACCGGACTAGCGGTAACGGTCGCCAAAAACATTCAGTACTTC.

Note on this clonotype: A much larger clone sits a single nucleotide away, making a read error possible. V is TRBV6-1 and J is TRBJ2-1; 9 positions match TRBD1. Germline-derived CDR1 and CDR2 are MNHNS and SASEGT. This CDR3 has 14 residues. Losses at the gene ends were 4 bases for V and 8 bases for J; bases not matched to a gene: 6. The CDR3 reads CASSGDRVRDEQFF. The CDR3 coding sequence is TGTGCCAGCAGTGGGGACAGGGTAAGGGATGAGCAGTTCTTC.

In its sample, this clonotype was seen once. It may be a read error: a sequence one base away is much more abundant. The chain joins TRBV29-1 to TRBJ2-1; the match to TRBD1 covers 10 bases. The CDR3 totals 13 residues. Trimming at V came to 6 bases and at J to 9 bases, leaving 8 bases not matched to a gene. CDR1 SQVTM and CDR2 ANQGSEA come from the germline V gene. DNA of the CDR3: TGCAGCGTCCTACCGACAGGGGGCTTTGAGCAGTTCTTC. Its protein product is CSVLPTGGFEQFF.

About this clonotype: Its ends do not fully match the called genes, so a read error is possible. The CDR3 DNA is TGTGCCAGCAGCCACACTAGAGACGACCAGAACTTC. It yields the protein CASSHTRDDQNF. The chain uses TRBV11-2 and TRBJ2-7; perhaps TRBD2 as D (5 bases). The CDR3 is 12 residues long. Looked up from germline, CDR1 is SGHAT and CDR2 is FQNNGV. The full variable domain, rest sourced from reference TRBV11-2 and TRBJ2-7, is EAGVAQSPRYKIIEKRQSVAFWCNPISGHATLYWYQQILGQGPKLLIQFQNNGVVDDSQLPKDRFSAERLKGVDSTLKIQPAKLEDSAVYLCASSHTRDDQNFGPGTRLTVT.

Remarks on this clonotype: A read error is possible here, since a much larger clone lies one base away. The gene calls are TRBV12-3 or TRBV12-4 and TRBJ2-3, with 8 bases aligning to TRBD2. The length of the CDR3 is 17 residues. Unmatched junction bases numbered 11, after V lost 4 bases and J lost 2 bases. The CDR3 region is CASSSLRGGWSTDTQYF. CDR3 nucleotides: TGTGCCAGCAGTTCCCTTCGCGGGGGGTGGTCCACAGATACGCAGTATTTT.

Of note for this clonotype: A read error may explain this, as a much larger clone is one base away. This sequence joins TRBV5-6 and TRBJ1-5; 10 bases are a match to TRBD1. The CDR3 sequence is 16 residues long. Germline V lookup: CDR1 SGHDT, CDR2 YYEEEE. CDR3: CANSLARQGANQPQHF. The CDR3 bases are TGTGCCAACAGCTTGGCGAGACAGGGGGCGAATCAGCCCCAGCATTTT.

As to this clonotype: A much larger clonotype is one base distant, so this may be a read error. The V call is TRBV29-1, the J call TRBJ2-7; D gene uncertain. This CDR3 comprises 12 residues. CDR1 is SQVTM and CDR2 is ANQGSEA in the germline V gene. Trimming stripped 4 bases from V and 2 bases from J, with 9 bases between. CDR3 DNA: TGCAGCGTTGGAGCCCAACCCTACGAGCAGTACTTC. Translation: CSVGAQPYEQYF.

This clonotype was detected only once. One base away lies a much larger clone, so this may be a sequencing read error. This chain links TRBV6-6 with TRBJ2-7; D unresolved. Germline loops: CDR1 MNHNY, CDR2 SVGAGI (reference sequence). The length of the CDR3 is 14 residues. V dropped 6 bases and J dropped 1 base, with 13 bases sitting between them. CDR3 in amino acids: CASRSPRQSYEQYF. The CDR3, as DNA: TGTGCCAGCAGATCCCCTAGGCAATCCTACGAGCAGTACTTC.

Turning to this clonotype: Just one base apart from a much larger clone, this may be a read error. V usage is TRBV29-1 and J usage is TRBJ2-7; D is ambiguous. This CDR3 is built from 12 residues. CDR1 is SQVTM, CDR2 ANQGSEA, per germline. V gave up 5 bases and J gave up 0 bases, with 8 bases separating them. In DNA form, the CDR3 reads TGCAGCGTTTCCCGGCCCTCCTACGAGCAGTACTTC. It specifies CSVSRPSYEQYF.

This clonotype came up many times. The V call is TRBV12-3 or TRBV12-4, the J call TRBJ2-7, with 8 bases identical to TRBD2. This CDR3 has 16 residues. V shed 5 bases, J shed 3 bases, and the junction held 12 bases outside the gene matches. For the CDR3, the DNA is TGTGCCAGCAGTACCCTAGGGGCGGGAGGAAACTACGAGCAGTACTTC. This sequence encodes CASSTLGAGGNYEQYF.

The chain combines TRBV30 with TRBJ2-3; D is ambiguous. The J call may be mistaken, given a closer DNA end match to TRBJ1-5. The germline CDR1 and CDR2 sequences are GTSNPN and SVGIG (reference sequence). The CDR3 totals 13 residues. CDR3 sequence reads: CAWILPRTDTQHF. The CDR3 nucleotides are TGTGCCTGGATCCTCCCTCGCACAGATACGCAGCATTTT.

With regard to this clonotype: This may arise from a read error, as a much more abundant clone is one base away. This chain links TRBV6-5 with TRBJ2-6, with D possibly being TRBD1 (6 bases). V was pared by 6 bases and J by 2 bases, with 17 bases between. Germline-derived CDR1 and CDR2 are MNHEY and SVGAGI. CDR3 length: 17 amino acids. The CDR3: CASSHRVGAPGANVLTF. CDR3 DNA sequence: TGTGCCAGCAGCCACAGGGTAGGGGCCCCTGGGGCCAACGTCCTGACTTTC.

Worth noting for this clonotype: The CDR3 ends on some other residue instead of the conserved phenylalanine or tryptophan, so this is likely a read error. The chain employs TRBV4-2 and TRBJ2-7; a possible D gene is TRBD1 (5 bases). The CDR3 has 14 residues. Germline V gene sequence: CDR1 LGHNA, CDR2 YNFKEQ. The CDR3 DNA reads as TGTACCAGCAGCCAAGGGGTCGGGTCATACGAGCAGTACTCC. It is translated as CTSSQGVGSYEQYS.

This clonotype was detected only a few times. The chain uses TRBV7-3 and TRBJ2-1; TRBD1 agrees at 7 bases. CDR1 and CDR2 from the germline V gene are SGHTA and FQGTGA. This CDR3 has 14 amino acids. The CDR3 spells CVGSQDSLRGEQFF. CDR3 in DNA: TGTGTCGGCAGCCAGGACTCCCTCAGGGGGGAGCAGTTCTTC.

This clonotype was seen ten or more times. V usage is TRBV4-2 and J usage is TRBJ1-2; D is unclear. The CDR3 loop spans 15 amino acids. With 0 bases removed from V and 4 bases from J, the gap between germline ends came to 12 bases. Germline V gene sequence: CDR1 LGHNA, CDR2 YNFKEQ. The CDR3 DNA reads as TGTGCCAGCAGCCAAGATAGGCAAGTTAGCTATGGCTACACCTTC. Amino acid sequence: CASSQDRQVSYGYTF.

This clonotype was seen at least ten times. J is TRBJ2-3 and V is TRBV12-3 or TRBV12-4, with D perhaps TRBD1 or TRBD2 (6 bases each). CDR3 length: 12 amino acids. The V and J ends lost 4 bases and 10 bases respectively, with 12 bases between them. CDR3 sequence reads: CASSWGAISQYF. The CDR3 DNA reads TGTGCCAGCAGTTGGGGGGCTATATCGCAGTATTTT.

As concerns this clonotype: A much more abundant neighbour one base away suggests this may be a read error. V gene TRBV6-1 combines with J gene TRBJ2-3; no clear D gene. This CDR3 contains 13 residues. Germline values: CDR1 MNHNS, CDR2 SASEGT. V lost 6 bases and J lost 6, with 13 bases in between. The DNA for the CDR3 is TGTGCCAGCAGCGTGACCCTTAGCGATACGCAGTATTTT. This gives the protein CASSVTLSDTQYF.

In its sample, this clonotype was seen a few times. CDR3 in DNA: TGTGCCAGCAGCTTTCGTGACACCACCTCTGGGGCCAACGTCCTGACTTTC. Its translation: CASSFRDTTSGANVLTF. The J gene is TRBJ2-6, the V gene TRBV7-9; unclear D gene. V was pared by 3 bases and J by 0 bases, with 12 bases between. The CDR3 contains 17 residues. Germline V gene data show CDR1 as SEHNR and CDR2 as FQNEAQ (reference sequence).

This clonotype showed up many times. The rearrangement joins TRBV7-8 to TRBJ2-4; D possibly corresponds to TRBD1 (5 bases). The V end lost 5 bases, the J end lost 8 bases, and 22 bases lay between the germline ends. Germline values: CDR1 SGHVS, CDR2 FQNEAQ. The CDR3 has 16 amino acids. This chain's CDR3 is CASSPLPPGMSYIQYF. The CDR3 DNA is TGTGCCAGCAGCCCTTTACCCCCAGGGATGAGCTACATTCAGTACTTC.

Comments on this clonotype: Being one base from a much bigger clone, this may be a read error. This chain links TRBV6-2 or TRBV6-3 with TRBJ2-3; D is unclear. CDR3 length: 12 residues. Trimming pared 5 bases from V and 6 bases from J, leaving 9 bases between. The V gene's germline CDR1 is MNHEY and CDR2 SVGEGT. The CDR3 here is CASSHYTDTQYF. DNA of the CDR3: TGTGCCAGCAGTCACTACACGGATACGCAGTATTTT.

This chain joins TRBV5-6 and TRBJ1-2; no reliable D call. Germline CDR1 and CDR2: SGHDT and YYEEEE. This CDR3 spans 13 amino acids. V was clipped by 0 bases and J by 8 bases, with 11 bases between them. The CDR3: CASSLVQKEGYTF. CDR3 sequence (DNA): TGTGCCAGCAGCTTGGTTCAAAAGGAAGGCTACACCTTC. Combining the CDR3 with reference TRBV5-6 and TRBJ1-2 gives the whole variable domain DAGVTQSPTHLIKTRGQQVTLRCSPKSGHDTVSWYQQALGQGPQFIFQYYEEEERQRGNFPDRFSGHQFPNYSSELNVNALLLGDSALYLCASSLVQKEGYTFGSGTRLTVV.

This clonotype was found many times. This rearrangement joins TRBV4-1 to TRBJ1-2; D call uncertain. From germline, CDR1 is MGHRA and CDR2 YSYEKL. V was shortened by 0 bases and J by 7 bases, with 3 bases between the two germline ends. The CDR3 runs 11 residues. CDR3 sequence (DNA): TGCGCCAGCAGCCAAGAGGGTGGCTACACCTTC. It specifies CASSQEGGYTF.